A single sample is the source of the 14 T cell receptor beta chains below, sequenced in a study of blood T cell repertoires in COVID-19. This table comes from immunoSEQ multiplex PCR, and its TCRdb copy is limited to in-frame clones, with some not included. The sample carries roughly 140,000 clones, roughly 80% recorded once. Sequencing input: peripheral blood. All receptors derive from a man aged 55 to 70 with acute or convalescent COVID-19.

This clone was seen only once. This rearrangement joins TRBV19 to TRBJ1-2; D might be TRBD1 (5 bases). Trimming removed 5 bases from V and 4 bases from J, with 8 bases in between. Germline V gives CDR1 LNHDA, CDR2 SQIVND (reference sequence). The CDR3 extends over 12 amino acids. CDR3 nucleotides: TGTGCCAGTAGTTTCGGGGGCTATGGCTACACCTTC. Encoded protein: CASSFGGYGYTF. The full variable domain, in which reference TRBV19 and TRBJ1-2 provide the parts outside the CDR3, is DGGITQSPKYLFRKEGQNVTLSCEQNLNHDAMYWYRQDPGQGLRLIYYSQIVNDFQKGDIAEGYSVSREKKESFPLTVTSAQKNPTAFYLCASSFGGYGYTFGSGTRLTVV.

This clone was picked up a small number of times. V and J are TRBV4-1 and TRBJ2-3, with TRBD2 identical over 9 bases. The length of the CDR3 is 17 residues. Germline V lookup: CDR1 MGHRA, CDR2 YSYEKL. After removal of 1 base from V and 3 bases from J, the junction contained 8 bases not matched to a gene. CDR3 residues: CASSQGALAGRTDTQYF. CDR3 coding DNA: TGCGCCAGCAGCCAAGGGGCTCTAGCGGGGAGAACAGATACGCAGTATTTT.

This clone was detected a few times. The rearrangement joins TRBV18 to TRBJ1-6; no firm D call. V was shortened by 7 bases and J by 0 bases, with 19 bases between the two germline ends. Germline CDR1 KGHSH, CDR2 LQKENI. The CDR3 totals 18 residues. CDR3: CASLTGEEGSSYNSPLHF. The CDR3 DNA follows: TGTGCCAGCTTAACGGGAGAGGAGGGAAGCTCCTATAATTCACCCCTCCACTTT.

J is TRBJ1-1 and V is TRBV7-2, with no clear D. CDR3 length: 13 residues. Germline loops: CDR1 SGHTA, CDR2 FQGNSA. CDR3: CASLALPFTEAFF. The DNA of the CDR3 is TGTGCAAGCTTGGCCTTACCGTTCACTGAAGCTTTCTTT.

The chain carries TRBV7-3 and TRBJ2-5; D perhaps matches TRBD2 (6 bases). CDR3 length: 15 residues. The V gene lost 1 base and the J gene lost 5 bases, with 14 bases spanning the gap. CDR1 is SGHTA and CDR2 is FQGTGA in the germline V gene. Written as DNA, the CDR3 is TGTGCCAGCAGCTTAAGGGGGGACCTCGGGGAGACCCAGTACTTC. Amino acid sequence: CASSLRGDLGETQYF. Using reference TRBV7-3 and TRBJ2-5 for the parts outside the CDR3, the full variable domain is GAGVSQTPSNKVTEKGKYVELRCDPISGHTALYWYRQSLGQGPEFLIYFQGTGAADDSGLPNDRFFAVRPEGSVSTLKIQRTERGDSAVYLCASSLRGDLGETQYFGPGTRLLVL.

The rearrangement uses TRBV25-1 and TRBJ1-2; unclear D gene. The CDR3 loop spans 11 amino acids. V was shortened by 1 base and J by 8 bases, with 5 bases between the two germline ends. Germline lookup yields CDR1 MGHDK and CDR2 SYGVNS. CDR3: CASSESQGYTF. The CDR3 region has the DNA TGTGCCAGCAGTGAATCTCAGGGCTACACCTTC.

This clone has a single count. The V call is TRBV3-1 (or the pseudogene TRBV3-2), the J call TRBJ1-5; D possibly corresponds to TRBD1 (5 bases). The CDR3 runs to 16 residues. V shed 0 bases and J shed 0 bases, with 9 bases lying between them. Germline CDR1 reads LGHDT; CDR2 reads YNNKEL (reference sequence). CDR3 amino acids: CASSQDPGNSNQPQHF. The CDR3 DNA reads as TGTGCCAGCAGCCAAGATCCAGGGAATAGCAATCAGCCCCAGCATTTT.

The CDR3 protein is CASSQDRTGNGYTF. The CDR3 DNA reads as TGTGCCAGCAGCCAAGATAGAACAGGGAATGGCTACACCTTC. V gene TRBV4-2 combines with J gene TRBJ1-2; perhaps TRBD1 as D (6 bases). Trimming shortened V by 0 bases and J by 6 bases, and 11 bases separated the two germline ends. The length of the CDR3 is 14 residues. The germline CDR1 and CDR2 sequences are LGHNA and YNFKEQ.

This chain uses TRBV28 with TRBJ1-1; possibly TRBD1 for D (5 bases). The CDR3 contains 15 residues. The germline V gene encodes CDR1 MDHEN and CDR2 SYDVKM. Trimming removed 2 bases from V and 0 bases from J, with 10 bases in between. The CDR3 coding sequence is TGTGCCAGCAGTTTACGATCAGGGATGAACACTGAAGCTTTCTTT. Translated, it gives CASSLRSGMNTEAFF.

V gene TRBV3-1 (or the pseudogene TRBV3-2) combines with J gene TRBJ2-1, with TRBD2 matching 11 bases. The CDR3 is 15 residues long. Trimming took 4 bases from V and 9 from J; bases not matched to a gene: 8. CDR1 and CDR2 from the germline V gene are LGHDT and YNNKEL (reference sequence). CDR3 amino acids: CASSPGTSGMTEQFF. CDR3 bases: TGTGCCAGCAGCCCCGGGACTAGCGGAATGACTGAGCAGTTCTTC.

J is TRBJ1-5 and V is TRBV7-9; 7 bases agree with TRBD1. The CDR3 has 14 residues. Germline-derived CDR1 and CDR2 are SEHNR and FQNEAQ (reference sequence). J gave up 7 bases and V 5 bases, and 8 bases lay outside the gene matches. DNA for the CDR3: TGTGCCAGCAGCGAGAAGGGGGCCGGGCAGCCCCAGCATTTT. Its translation is CASSEKGAGQPQHF.

The chain carries TRBV4-3 and TRBJ1-5; 11 positions match TRBD1. The CDR3 has 17 residues. V lost 3 bases to trimming and J lost 0 bases; unmatched junction nucleotides: 4. CDR1 LGHNA and CDR2 YSLEER come from the germline V gene. CDR3 amino acids: CASSHRDRGYSNQPQHF. The CDR3 DNA reads TGCGCCAGCAGCCACCGGGACAGGGGGTATAGCAATCAGCCCCAGCATTTT.

This chain connects TRBV2 to TRBJ1-5, with no clear D. Trimming left V 3 bases short and J 0 bases short, with 6 bases between. CDR1 is SNHLY, CDR2 FYNNEI, per germline. This CDR3 comprises 14 residues. The CDR3 bases are TGTGCCAGCAGTGAGGGCCATAGCAATCAGCCCCAGCATTTT. It specifies CASSEGHSNQPQHF.

The chain is built from TRBV5-1 and TRBJ1-2; D call uncertain. The CDR3 covers 13 residues. The germline V gene has CDR1 SGHRS and CDR2 YFSETQ. Between the trimmed V and J ends, which lost 5 bases and 6 bases, there was a span of 14 bases. Here the CDR3 DNA reads TGCGCCAGCAGTCGCGATTCCGGGGATGGCTACACCTTC. It is translated as CASSRDSGDGYTF.